This T cell receptor beta chain was recorded in a study of blood T cell repertoires in COVID-19. Study in general: The United States, Italy and Spain supplied acute and convalescent COVID-19 samples.

The CDR3 is 16 residues long. Deletions cut 1 base from V and 2 bases from J, with 12 bases between. CDR1 and CDR2 (germline): LGHDT, YNNKEL (reference sequence). Profiled with immunoSEQ multiplex PCR; TCRdb holds only in-frame clones, not every one. The sample contains some 190,000 clones, over 80% of which appear only once. Self-reported history from a screening survey and questionnaire set each donor's cohort. Shortly before study entry, within 2 weeks, exposed participants had met a COVID-19 case. The sequenced material came from PBMCs or T cells enriched from blood (not recorded which). The V call is TRBV3-1 (or the pseudogene TRBV3-2), the J call TRBJ2-1; D is perhaps TRBD2 (6 bases). The source is a woman in her 30s who had been exposed to COVID-19. The CDR3 nucleotides are TGTGCCAGCAGCCAAGGGGGACTCCCCGCCTACAATGAGCAGTTCTTC. Its protein is CASSQGGLPAYNEQFF.